The rows below give T cell receptor beta chains drawn from one sample of a study of T cell repertoires in cytomegalovirus infection. TCRdb processed the reads anew with MiXCR; each CDR3 protein has one entry. Counted here are about 600,000 distinct CDR3 sequences, approximately 24% occurring once; the ten biggest clones make up 7.5% to 9%. The sequenced material came from CD8+ T cells from PBMCs. All receptors derive from a human donor in good health (CMV status not recorded). Some clones in this sample may be carry-over from other donors' samples. CDR3s include the opening cysteine and the closing phenylalanine or tryptophan. A D gene is named only where the DNA matches it firmly. Clone size, where shown, is once, few, many, or a class for clones that have expanded.

J gene: TRBJ2-3
V gene: TRBV6-6
D gene: TRBD1
clone size: -
CDR3 DNA: TGTGCCAGCAGTTACGACAGGGGGGTAGATACGCAGTATTTT
CDR3 protein: CASSYDRGVDTQYF

J gene: TRBJ2-1
V gene: TRBV5-4
D gene: -
clone size: -
CDR3 DNA: TGTGCCAGCAGCTTGGCCGTTCTAACGAGCTCCTACAATGAGCAGTTCTTC
CDR3 protein: CASSLAVLTSSYNEQFF

J gene: TRBJ1-2
V gene: TRBV29-1
D gene: -
clone size: -
CDR3 DNA: TGCAGCGTTGTCTCTAATAACTATGGCTACACCTTC
CDR3 protein: CSVVSNNYGYTF

J gene: TRBJ1-2
V gene: TRBV6-4
D gene: -
clone size: few
CDR3 DNA: TGTGCCAGCAGTGACAGTGCCGCGGCTCCATATGGCTACACCTTC
CDR3 protein: CASSDSAAAPYGYTF

J gene: TRBJ1-2
V gene: TRBV28
D gene: -
clone size: -
CDR3 DNA: TGTGCCAGCAGTTCCCGAGTCGGACGGAACTATGGCTACACCTTC
CDR3 protein: CASSSRVGRNYGYTF

J gene: TRBJ1-4
V gene: TRBV7-9
D gene: -
clone size: -
CDR3 DNA: TGTGCCAGCAGCGGTGGGACCACTGAGGGAGAAAAACTGTTTTTT
CDR3 protein: CASSGGTTEGEKLFF

J gene: TRBJ1-2
V gene: TRBV19
D gene: TRBD1
clone size: -
CDR3 DNA: TGTGCCAGTAGGGGCACGACAGGGGGCAACTATGGCTACACCTTC
CDR3 protein: CASRGTTGGNYGYTF

J gene: TRBJ1-1
V gene: TRBV6-5
D gene: -
clone size: -
CDR3 DNA: TGTGCCAGCAGTTACCCGGGGGAGGAAGCTTTCTTT
CDR3 protein: CASSYPGEEAFF

J gene: TRBJ1-6
V gene: TRBV7-2
D gene: -
clone size: few
CDR3 DNA: TGTGCCAGCAGCCTAGAAGTAATCCCGGGGAATTCACCCCTCCACTTT
CDR3 protein: CASSLEVIPGNSPLHF

J gene: TRBJ2-3
V gene: TRBV7-3
D gene: -
clone size: few
CDR3 DNA: TGTGCCAGCAGCTCCAAAGGGGACGAAGATACGCAGTATTTT
CDR3 protein: CASSSKGDEDTQYF

J gene: TRBJ2-1
V gene: TRBV7-9
D gene: TRBD2
clone size: -
CDR3 DNA: TGTGCCAGCAGCTCCGGGGGAGGGGCAAGCTCCTACAATGAGCAGTTCTTC
CDR3 protein: CASSSGGGASSYNEQFF

J gene: TRBJ1-2
V gene: TRBV12-3/TRBV12-4
D gene: TRBD1
clone size: many
CDR3 DNA: TGTGCCAGCAGTTTATCCCCCGCCGGGACAGGGTTTGGCTACACCTTC
CDR3 protein: CASSLSPAGTGFGYTF

J gene: TRBJ1-2
V gene: TRBV27
D gene: -
clone size: many
CDR3 DNA: TGTGCCAGCAGTTTTAAGGAGGGGTTCTATGGCTACACCTTC
CDR3 protein: CASSFKEGFYGYTF

J gene: TRBJ2-1
V gene: TRBV20-1
D gene: -
clone size: -
CDR3 DNA: TGCAGTGCTAGAGATTTGGCTGCGGGTGGGGACAATGAGCAGTTCTTC
CDR3 protein: CSARDLAAGGDNEQFF

J gene: TRBJ1-1
V gene: TRBV6-2/TRBV6-3
D gene: -
clone size: few
CDR3 DNA: TGTGCCAGCAGTTGGCGGGACTTGACTGAGAACACTGAAGCTTTCTTT
CDR3 protein: CASSWRDLTENTEAFF

J gene: TRBJ2-7
V gene: TRBV7-9
D gene: TRBD2
clone size: few
CDR3 DNA: TGTGCCAGCAGCTCAGGAAAGCGGGGCTCCTACGAGCAGTACTTC
CDR3 protein: CASSSGKRGSYEQYF

J gene: TRBJ1-2
V gene: TRBV12-5
D gene: -
clone size: -
CDR3 DNA: TGTGCTAGTGGACCTGGCGGGGTTAGCGGCTACACCTTC
CDR3 protein: CASGPGGVSGYTF

J gene: TRBJ2-1
V gene: TRBV29-1
D gene: TRBD2
clone size: -
CDR3 DNA: TGCAGCGTTGAAATAGCGGGGGCCCTCCGAAATGAGCAGTTCTTC
CDR3 protein: CSVEIAGALRNEQFF

J gene: TRBJ2-1
V gene: TRBV20-1
D gene: -
clone size: few
CDR3 DNA: TGCAGTGCTAGGGAAAGGAGACCCTACAATGAGCAGTTCTTC
CDR3 protein: CSARERRPYNEQFF